The 10 T cell receptor beta chains listed next were all sequenced from one sample in a study of CD8 T cells in Susac syndrome. An amount of RNA that ranged from about 0.45 to 1 ug was reverse transcribed with random hexamers. TCRdb ran MiXCR on the immunoSEQ multiplex PCR reads and lists one entry per CDR3 protein. The profile shows 200,000 to 250,000 distinct CDR3 sequences, 95% of them singletons. Sequencing was carried out using CD4+ T cells from PBMCs. The receptor source for this set is a human donor with multiple sclerosis.

CDR3 coding DNA: TGTGCCAGCAGCGCCACCTCAGGAGGGGAGACCCAGTACTTC. Translating gives CASSATSGGETQYF. The V call is TRBV7-3, the J call TRBJ2-5; D is perhaps TRBD2 (6 bases). V shed 5 bases and J shed 5 bases, with 15 bases lying between them. The CDR3 totals 14 residues. CDR1 and CDR2 from the germline V gene are SGHTA and FQGTGA.

This chain uses TRBV20-1 with TRBJ1-2; maybe TRBD1 (5 bases). This CDR3 has 11 amino acids. Germline assignment: CDR1 DFQATT and CDR2 SNEGSKA (reference sequence). Between the trimmed V and J ends, which lost 5 bases and 8 bases, there was a span of 12 bases. CDR3 nucleotide sequence: TGCAGTGCTCGCAGGGTGAGAGGCTACACCTTC. It yields the protein CSARRVRGYTF.

The chain couples TRBV6-5 to TRBJ1-3; perhaps TRBD1 as D (6 bases). The CDR3 covers 15 residues. The V and J ends lost 6 bases and 8 bases respectively, with 20 bases between them. Germline lookup yields CDR1 MNHEY and CDR2 SVGAGI. In DNA, the CDR3 is TGTGCCAGCAGCAAAACGGGACATTCGGGGGACACCATATATTTT. Translation gives CASSKTGHSGDTIYF.

The rearrangement joins TRBV19 to TRBJ1-3; a weak D match, TRBD1 (5 bases). There are 15 residues in the CDR3. With 3 bases removed from V and 2 bases from J, the gap between germline ends came to 11 bases. CDR1 and CDR2 from the germline V gene are LNHDA and SQIVND (reference sequence). In DNA form, the CDR3 reads TGTGCCAGTAGTATCCACTGGGACGCTGGAAACACCATATATTTT. This sequence encodes CASSIHWDAGNTIYF.

The chain has TRBV30 and TRBJ2-1; D gene ambiguous. V lost 0 bases, J lost 0 bases, and 6 bases lay in between. The germline V gene encodes CDR1 GTSNPN and CDR2 SVGIG (reference sequence). The CDR3 is made up of 14 amino acids. CDR3 residues: CAWSVQVSYNEQFF. In DNA form, the CDR3 reads TGTGCCTGGAGTGTACAAGTCTCCTACAATGAGCAGTTCTTC.

The chain joins TRBV5-1 to TRBJ2-1; D uncertain. CDR1 SGHRS and CDR2 YFSETQ come from the germline V gene. The CDR3 is made up of 14 amino acids. With 0 bases removed from V and 6 bases from J, the gap between germline ends came to 10 bases. The CDR3 DNA is TGCGCCAGCAGCTTGGCACTACGGAGCAATGAGCAGTTCTTC. Its translation: CASSLALRSNEQFF.

This chain links TRBV28 with TRBJ2-3, with 10 positions matching TRBD2. V dropped 8 bases and J dropped 4; count of bases not matched to a gene: 9. The CDR3 is 15 amino acids. The germline CDR1 and CDR2 sequences are MDHEN and SYDVKM. CDR3 DNA sequence: TGTGCCAGCCGAACCAGCGGGAGGGTCGCAGATACGCAGTATTTT. The encoded protein is CASRTSGRVADTQYF.

The chain has TRBV5-4 and TRBJ2-3; D is unclear. The CDR3 extends over 14 amino acids. Looked up from germline, CDR1 is SGHNT and CDR2 is YYREEE (reference sequence). The V gene lost 4 bases and the J gene lost 4 bases, with 13 bases spanning the gap. The CDR3 DNA follows: TGTGCCAGCAGCCAAACCCCACTGTCAGATACGCAGTATTTT. This encodes CASSQTPLSDTQYF. Based on the CDR3 plus reference TRBV5-4 and TRBJ2-3, the full variable domain is ETGVTQSPTHLIKTRGQQVTLRCSSQSGHNTVSWYQQALGQGPQFIFQYYREEENGRGNFPPRFSGLQFPNYSSELNVNALELDDSALYLCASSQTPLSDTQYFGPGTRLTVL.

CDR3 in amino acids: CASSYLVGSGGEQYF. The CDR3 DNA reads as TGTGCCAGCAGTTACCTGGTGGGCTCAGGAGGTGAGCAGTACTTC. This chain links TRBV6-2 or TRBV6-3 with TRBJ2-7; D is possibly TRBD2 (5 bases). The germline CDR1 and CDR2 sequences are MNHEY and SVGEGT. The CDR3 is 15 amino acids. The V and J ends lost 2 bases and 7 bases respectively, with 18 bases between them.

The rearrangement joins TRBV3-1 to TRBJ1-1; D not certain. Germline CDR1 LGHDT, CDR2 YNNKEL (reference sequence). Deletions cut 2 bases from V and 1 base from J, with 8 bases between. CDR3 length: 14 amino acids. This chain's CDR3 is CASSQIPGNTEAFF. In DNA, the CDR3 is TGTGCCAGCAGCCAAATACCCGGGAACACTGAAGCTTTCTTT.